This TCR beta chain is drawn from a study of cytomegalovirus exposure and HLA in healthy donors. This clone was seen a handful of times. The sample carries other DNA sequences with the same CDR3. 60 Vbeta and 13 Jbeta primers were used in PCR. The table came from immunoSEQ multiplex PCR; TCRdb's copy has only in-frame clones and leaves some out. The sample has around 210,000 clones, 79% seen once. Looked up from germline, CDR1 is SGHRS and CDR2 is YFSETQ. V was pared by 2 bases and J by 2 bases, with 4 bases between. The CDR3 spans 13 residues. V and J are TRBV5-1 and TRBJ2-2; D gene ambiguous. The clonotype comes from a male donor in good health and CMV-seropositive. Sequenced: PBMCs. The CDR3 sequence: CASSLQNTGELFF. The DNA of the CDR3 is TGCGCCAGCAGCTTACAAAACACCGGGGAGCTGTTTTTT.